Listed here are 3 T cell receptor beta chains from one sample, sequenced in a study of identical twins. Each CDR3 protein is one row after TCRdb ran MiXCR on the 5' RACE reads. The table has a few hundred thousand distinct CDR3 sequences, 13% to 15% seen once; the top ten hold around 0.4%. These data were also filed under a second study, of yellow fever vaccine responses in identical twins.

Sample: CD4+ T cells sorted from blood. The receptors stem from a woman aged 18-29 years in good health.

The sample holds many counts of this clonotype. The genes are TRBV21-1 and TRBJ2-7. TRBV21-1 corresponds to a pseudogene. The CDR3 is 16 amino acids. The CDR3 protein is CASSKAGSNHTYEQYF. The CDR3 nucleotides are TGTGCCAGCAGCAAAGCGGGTAGCAACCATACCTACGAGCAGTACTTC.

This sequence joins TRBV12-3 or TRBV12-4 and TRBJ2-7; a possible D gene is TRBD1 (5 bases). The CDR3 has 16 residues. V was trimmed by 3 bases and J by 1 base, leaving 16 bases between them. This chain's CDR3 is CASSFLGLGPSYEQYF. The CDR3 DNA sequence: TGTGCCAGCAGTTTTTTGGGGCTAGGGCCGTCCTACGAGCAGTACTTC.

The chain combines TRBV6-1 with TRBJ2-7; the D is unclear. Trimming removed 10 bases at V and 1 base at J, with 8 bases between. The CDR3 covers 11 residues. Germline V gene lookup returns CDR1 MNHNS and CDR2 SASEGT. CDR3 residues: CATALSYEQYF. As DNA, the CDR3 is TGTGCCACCGCCTTATCCTACGAGCAGTACTTC.